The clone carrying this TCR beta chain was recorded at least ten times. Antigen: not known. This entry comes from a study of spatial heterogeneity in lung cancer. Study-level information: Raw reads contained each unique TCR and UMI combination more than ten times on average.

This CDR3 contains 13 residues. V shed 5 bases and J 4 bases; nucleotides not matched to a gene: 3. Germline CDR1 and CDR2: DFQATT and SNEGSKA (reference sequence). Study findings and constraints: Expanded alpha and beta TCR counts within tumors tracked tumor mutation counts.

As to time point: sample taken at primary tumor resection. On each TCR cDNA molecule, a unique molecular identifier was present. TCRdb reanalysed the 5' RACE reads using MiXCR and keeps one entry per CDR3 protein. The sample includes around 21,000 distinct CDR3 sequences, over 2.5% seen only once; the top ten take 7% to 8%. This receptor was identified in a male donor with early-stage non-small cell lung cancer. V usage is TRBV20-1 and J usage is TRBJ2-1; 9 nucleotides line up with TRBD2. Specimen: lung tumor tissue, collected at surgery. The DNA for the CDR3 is TGCAGTGCTGGGCTAGCGGGATACAATGAGCAGTTCTTC. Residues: CSAGLAGYNEQFF.